This TCR beta chain was identified in a study of CD8+ T cells in alopecia areata. Sequencing used cDNA as its template, made by extracting RNA and reverse transcribing it. Produced via immunoSEQ multiplex PCR; TCRdb's table is partial and in-frame only. The repertoire holds approximately 91,000 clones, around two fifths seen once, with around 0.8% in the top ten. Germline V lookup: CDR1 SEHNR, CDR2 FQNEAQ (reference sequence). The length of the CDR3 is 13 residues. Trimming removed 7 bases at V and 6 bases at J, with 13 bases between. The source of this sequence is a human donor with alopecia areata. The sample consisted of CD4+ T cells sorted from blood. The rearrangement links TRBV7-9 to TRBJ1-5; TRBD1 is a possible D gene (6 bases). The CDR3 DNA is TGTGCCAGCACAAACGACAGGAGTCAGCCCCAGCATTTT. It translates to CASTNDRSQPQHF.